This TCR beta chain was sequenced for a study of OX40 agonist ivuxolimab in advanced cancers. This clone has a handful of counts. The germline gives CDR1 MNHEY, CDR2 SMNVEV (reference sequence). V shed 4 bases and J 1 base; nucleotides not matched to a gene: 3. The CDR3 is made up of 14 amino acids. The protocol was immunoSEQ multiplex PCR, while the TCRdb copy is restricted to in-frame clones and leaves out a portion. The data contain 20,000 to 25,000 clones, just over 85% of them singletons. The specimen comprised CD4+ or CD8+ T cells sorted from blood, sampled in a trial of the OX40 agonist ivuxolimab. This TCR was sampled from an adult with an advanced solid tumor such as melanoma, head and neck, liver or kidney cancer. V and J are TRBV27 and TRBJ1-1, with 7 positions matching TRBD1. CDR3 sequence: CASSWGTANTEAFF. The CDR3 nucleotides read TGTGCCAGCAGTTGGGGGACAGCGAACACTGAAGCTTTCTTT.